This section outlines one T cell receptor (beta chain) sequence together with its context. The data stem from a study of graft-versus-host responses after intestinal transplantation. The data were produced by immunoSEQ multiplex PCR, yet TCRdb's version contains in-frame clones alone and is incomplete. In the table there are tens of thousands of clones, roughly 94% of which are singletons. Germline V gene data show CDR1 as MNHNY and CDR2 as SVGAGI (reference sequence). Germline trimming cut 4 bases from V and 4 bases from J; bases unmatched to any gene: 4. The CDR3 extends over 15 amino acids. The chain recombines TRBV6-6 with TRBJ1-3; the match to TRBD1 covers 10 bases. The material was PBMCs, obtained 156 days after intestinal transplant. The TCR comes from a human patient who received an intestinal transplant, so some T cells may come from the graft donor. The CDR3: CASSSPDRGGNTIYF. In DNA form, the CDR3 reads TGTGCCAGCAGTTCCCCGGACAGGGGGGGAAACACCATATATTTT.